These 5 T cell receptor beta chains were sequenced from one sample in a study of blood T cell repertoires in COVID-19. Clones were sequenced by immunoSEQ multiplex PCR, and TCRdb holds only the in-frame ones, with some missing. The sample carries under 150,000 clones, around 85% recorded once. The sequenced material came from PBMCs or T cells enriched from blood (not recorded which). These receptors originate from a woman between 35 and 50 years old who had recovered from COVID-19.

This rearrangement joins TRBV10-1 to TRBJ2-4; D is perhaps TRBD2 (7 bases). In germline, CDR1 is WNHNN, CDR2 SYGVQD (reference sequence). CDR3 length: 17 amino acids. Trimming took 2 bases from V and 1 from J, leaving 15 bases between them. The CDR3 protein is CASSESRGGGAKNIQYF. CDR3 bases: TGCGCCAGCAGTGAGAGTAGGGGAGGGGGTGCCAAAAACATTCAGTACTTC.

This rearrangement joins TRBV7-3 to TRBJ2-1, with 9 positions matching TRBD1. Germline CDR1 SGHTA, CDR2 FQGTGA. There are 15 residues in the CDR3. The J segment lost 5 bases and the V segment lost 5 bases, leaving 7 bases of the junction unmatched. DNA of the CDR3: TGTGCCAGCAGCGCGGGGACAGGGAGACACAATGAGCAGTTCTTC. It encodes CASSAGTGRHNEQFF. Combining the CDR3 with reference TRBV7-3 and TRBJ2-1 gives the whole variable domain GAGVSQTPSNKVTEKGKYVELRCDPISGHTALYWYRQSLGQGPEFLIYFQGTGAADDSGLPNDRFFAVRPEGSVSTLKIQRTERGDSAVYLCASSAGTGRHNEQFFGPGTRLTVL.

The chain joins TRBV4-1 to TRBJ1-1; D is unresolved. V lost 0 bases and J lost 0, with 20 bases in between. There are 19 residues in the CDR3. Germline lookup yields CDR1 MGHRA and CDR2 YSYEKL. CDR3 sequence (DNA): TGCGCCAGCAGCCAAGATAGATACCAGGTGGCAGAGATGAACACTGAAGCTTTCTTT. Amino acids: CASSQDRYQVAEMNTEAFF.

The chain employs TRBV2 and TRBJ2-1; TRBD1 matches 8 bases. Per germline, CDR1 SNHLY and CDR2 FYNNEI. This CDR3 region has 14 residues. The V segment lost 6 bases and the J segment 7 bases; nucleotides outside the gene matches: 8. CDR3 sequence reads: CASRGTGWGNEQFF. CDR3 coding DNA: TGTGCCAGCAGGGGGACAGGATGGGGAAATGAGCAGTTCTTC. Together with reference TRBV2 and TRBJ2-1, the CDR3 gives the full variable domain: EPEVTQTPSHQVTQMGQEVILRCVPISNHLYFYWYRQILGQKVEFLVSFYNNEISEKSEIFDDQFSVERPDGSNFTLKIRSTKLEDSAMYFCASRGTGWGNEQFFGPGTRLTVL.

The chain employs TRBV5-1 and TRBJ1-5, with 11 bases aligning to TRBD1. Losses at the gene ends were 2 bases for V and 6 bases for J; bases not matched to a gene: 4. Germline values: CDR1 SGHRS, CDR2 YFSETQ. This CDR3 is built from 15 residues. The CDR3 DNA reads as TGCGCCAGCAGCTTTGGGACAGGGGGAACTCAGCCCCAGCATTTT. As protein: CASSFGTGGTQPQHF.